This T cell receptor beta chain is from a study of T cell responses to AZD1222 COVID-19 vaccine. Overall study findings and caveats: Spike was spanned by vaccine-associated CD4 TCRs, with dominance at 160-218 and 743-854. White British donors predominated, females outnumbered males, and clonal diversity was possibly underestimated. At baseline, seropositivity was found in only 6 or 7 AZD1222 recipients.

Some clones are missing from TCRdb's copy, which holds only in-frame ones; the method was immunoSEQ multiplex PCR. This table holds approximately 64,000 clones, around 83% found once. Germline values: CDR1 LGHDT, CDR2 YNNKEL (reference sequence). The CDR3 spans 14 residues. Trimming pared 6 bases from V and 1 base from J, leaving 12 bases between. In the case of this clone: Its antigen is as yet unknown.

The chain carries TRBV3-1 (or the pseudogene TRBV3-2) and TRBJ1-2; no firm D call. The TCR was taken from an adult in good health. This specimen consisted of peripheral blood, obtained on day 0 of AZD1222 vaccination. The CDR3 bases are TGTGCCAGCAGTCCCCTAGCGGATAACTATGGCTACACCTTC. As protein: CASSPLADNYGYTF.